This T cell receptor beta chain was sequenced for a study of T cell responses to AZD1222 COVID-19 vaccine. Assay: immunoSEQ multiplex PCR; the TCRdb copy retains only in-frame clones and omits some. This table holds 120,000 or so clones, approximately 90% found once. This CDR3 spans 15 amino acids. Germline assignment: CDR1 MNHEY and CDR2 SVGAGI. With V trimmed by 6 bases and J by 7 bases, 14 bases remained unmatched. The clonotype was recovered from an adult in good health. V usage is TRBV6-5 and J usage is TRBJ1-2, with TRBD1 identical over 7 bases. Sample: peripheral blood, taken on day 0 of MenACWY control vaccination. CDR3 nucleotides: TGTGCCAGCAGCCGACAGGGATCAGGGTCGCTTGGCTACACCTTC. As protein: CASSRQGSGSLGYTF.